This T cell receptor (beta chain) was captured in a study of blood T cells in healthy people across ages. The study's findings and limits: It was the long-lived donors that had more naive CD4+ cells and higher diversity than aged donors. Diversity estimated from one million T cells was considered an underestimate.

It was with a sample-barcoded 5' primer and a J-beta primer mix that a second PCR of roughly 6 to 12 cycles was run. One entry per CDR3 protein results from TCRdb running MiXCR on the 5' RACE reads. The table includes roughly 800,000 distinct CDR3 sequences, 58% detected once. Donors ranged from about 6 to 90 years old and were healthy Caucasians in Russia. CDR3 size: 14 residues. Germline V lookup: CDR1 LGHNA, CDR2 YNFKEQ. V lost 4 bases, J lost 0 bases, and 1 base stayed unmatched. The table lists this clonotype with many counts. Its antigen is not identified. This receptor was taken from a man in his thirties or forties in good health. The rearrangement uses TRBV4-2 and TRBJ2-7, with 9 bases aligning to TRBD2. What was sequenced was blood. CDR3 sequence reads: CASSRTSASYEQYF. The CDR3 nucleotides read TGTGCCAGCAGCCGGACTAGCGCCTCCTACGAGCAGTACTTC.